A selection of T cell receptor beta chains follows, all from one sample in a study of cytomegalovirus exposure and HLA in healthy donors. The method was immunoSEQ multiplex PCR; TCRdb's version includes in-frame clones alone and lacks a portion of them. This repertoire shows around 120,000 clones, roughly 72% found once; its top ten account for approximately 10%. Sequenced material: PBMCs. The receptors here all came from a woman aged 45-59 years in good health and CMV-seropositive. Each CDR3 is given with its conserved first and last residue. Each record gives: J gene, V gene, D gene, clone size, CDR3 DNA, CDR3 protein. The D gene is left open where the match is weak. Clone sizes are given selectively: once, few, many, or a class where the clone is expanded.

j_gene: TRBJ1-5
v_gene: TRBV4-1
d_gene: .
abundance: .
CDR3nt: TGCGCCAGCAGCCAAGATCCAGGTCAGCCCCAGCATTTT
CDR3aa: CASSQDPGQPQHF

j_gene: TRBJ2-1
v_gene: TRBV18
d_gene: .
abundance: few
CDR3nt: TGTGCCAGCTCGCCGACTAGCTACAATGAGCAGTTCTTC
CDR3aa: CASSPTSYNEQFF

j_gene: TRBJ2-7
v_gene: TRBV5-1
d_gene: .
abundance: .
CDR3nt: TGCGCCAGCAGCTGGGGGGACAGCTCCCGCTACGAGCAGTACTTC
CDR3aa: CASSWGDSSRYEQYF

j_gene: TRBJ2-4
v_gene: TRBV28
d_gene: .
abundance: .
CDR3nt: TGTGCCAGCAGTTTACTTCCCCAGGGGGGCCTAGCCAAAAACATTCAGTACTTC
CDR3aa: CASSLLPQGGLAKNIQYF

j_gene: TRBJ2-5
v_gene: TRBV11-2
d_gene: TRBD1
abundance: .
CDR3nt: TGTGCCAGCAGCATCTCGACAGGGGGCTTGGAGACCCAGTACTTC
CDR3aa: CASSISTGGLETQYF

j_gene: TRBJ2-1
v_gene: TRBV10-1
d_gene: TRBD2
abundance: .
CDR3nt: TGCGCCAGCAGCCCGGGCGGGGGGGCCGGTGAGCAGTTCTTC
CDR3aa: CASSPGGGAGEQFF

j_gene: TRBJ2-7
v_gene: TRBV5-4
d_gene: TRBD2
abundance: few
CDR3nt: TGTTCTTCGGGGGGTATCGACGAGCAGTACTTC
CDR3aa: CSSGGIDEQYF

j_gene: TRBJ2-7
v_gene: TRBV4-2
d_gene: TRBD2
abundance: .
CDR3nt: TGTGCCAGCAGCCTAAGCGGGGGACGTTTTAACGAGCAGTACTTC
CDR3aa: CASSLSGGRFNEQYF

j_gene: TRBJ1-1
v_gene: TRBV4-2
d_gene: .
abundance: few
CDR3nt: TGTGCCAGCAGCCAAGAAATAGGGGTGAACACTGAAGCTTTCTTT
CDR3aa: CASSQEIGVNTEAFF

j_gene: TRBJ2-6
v_gene: TRBV7-2
d_gene: .
abundance: .
CDR3nt: TGTGGGTGCACCCCAGCGTCTGGGGCCAACGTCCTGACTTTC
CDR3aa: CGCTPASGANVLTF

j_gene: TRBJ2-1
v_gene: TRBV28
d_gene: .
abundance: .
CDR3nt: TGTGCCAGCAGTGTGGACTACAACAATGAGCAGTTCTTC
CDR3aa: CASSVDYNNEQFF

j_gene: TRBJ1-3
v_gene: TRBV5-1
d_gene: TRBD1
abundance: .
CDR3nt: TGCGCCAGCAGCTTGGAGGGACAGGGGGTCTCTGGAAACACCATATATTTT
CDR3aa: CASSLEGQGVSGNTIYF

j_gene: TRBJ1-4
v_gene: TRBV9
d_gene: TRBD1
abundance: .
CDR3nt: TGTGCCAGCAGCCGGACAGGGGGTTATGAAAAACTGTTTTTT
CDR3aa: CASSRTGGYEKLFF

j_gene: TRBJ1-3
v_gene: TRBV30
d_gene: .
abundance: .
CDR3nt: TGTGCCTGGGAGGGTGGGGACACCATATATTTT
CDR3aa: CAWEGGDTIYF

j_gene: TRBJ1-1
v_gene: TRBV7-2
d_gene: .
abundance: .
CDR3nt: TGTGCCAGCAGCTTAGGCCAGGGATTCACTGAAGCTTTCTTT
CDR3aa: CASSLGQGFTEAFF

j_gene: TRBJ2-1
v_gene: TRBV7-6
d_gene: TRBD1
abundance: .
CDR3nt: TGTGCCAGCAGCCTGGGACAGGGGGCAATTATGAATGAGCAGTTCTTC
CDR3aa: CASSLGQGAIMNEQFF

j_gene: TRBJ1-1
v_gene: TRBV28
d_gene: .
abundance: .
CDR3nt: TGTGCCAGCAGTGAGAGGGATTGGACCATGAACACTGAAGCTTTCTTT
CDR3aa: CASSERDWTMNTEAFF

j_gene: TRBJ2-1
v_gene: TRBV5-6
d_gene: .
abundance: .
CDR3nt: TGTGCCAGCAACCTGGGAGTTTTATCCTACAATGAGCAGTTCTTC
CDR3aa: CASNLGVLSYNEQFF

j_gene: TRBJ1-2
v_gene: TRBV18
d_gene: TRBD1
abundance: .
CDR3nt: TGTGCCAGCTCACCCCCCGGGACAGGCTACTATGGCTACACCTTC
CDR3aa: CASSPPGTGYYGYTF

j_gene: TRBJ1-1
v_gene: TRBV7-2
d_gene: TRBD1
abundance: .
CDR3nt: TGTGCCAACAGCTTTACAGGGGGGAACACTGAAGCTTTCTTT
CDR3aa: CANSFTGGNTEAFF

j_gene: TRBJ2-1
v_gene: TRBV9
d_gene: TRBD1
abundance: .
CDR3nt: TGTGCCAGCAGCGTAGAGGCAACAGGGGGGACGACCTACAATGAGCAGTTCTTC
CDR3aa: CASSVEATGGTTYNEQFF